Listed below are T cell receptor beta chains from one sample, sequenced in a study of cytomegalovirus exposure and HLA in healthy donors. Method: immunoSEQ multiplex PCR; TCRdb's copy keeps in-frame clones and lacks some. The ten top clones account for approximately 0.82%, within a sample of about 170,000 clones. Sequenced material: PBMCs. These receptor sequences come from a young woman in good health and CMV-seropositive. CDR3s include the opening cysteine and the closing phenylalanine or tryptophan. D genes are given only for firm matches.

j_call: TRBJ1-1
v_call: TRBV5-1
d_call: NA
cdr3_aa: CASSLAPLPFPGSTEAFF
cdr3_nt: TGCGCCAGCAGCTTGGCCCCTTTACCTTTCCCGGGAAGCACTGAAGCTTTCTTT

j_call: TRBJ2-1
v_call: TRBV4-2
d_call: NA
cdr3_aa: CASSQDWRSSSYNEQFF
cdr3_nt: TGTGCCAGCAGCCAAGATTGGAGGTCTTCTTCCTACAATGAGCAGTTCTTC

j_call: TRBJ2-5
v_call: TRBV20-1
d_call: NA
cdr3_aa: CSARDLQTQYF
cdr3_nt: TGCAGTGCTAGAGATCTTCAGACCCAGTACTTC

j_call: TRBJ1-1
v_call: TRBV2
d_call: NA
cdr3_aa: CASSGQRGTEAFF
cdr3_nt: TGTGCCAGCAGCGGACAGCGGGGCACTGAAGCTTTCTTT

j_call: TRBJ2-1
v_call: TRBV7-3
d_call: NA
cdr3_aa: CASSLTSGNNEQFF
cdr3_nt: TGTGCCAGCAGCTTAACGTCGGGTAACAATGAGCAGTTCTTC

j_call: TRBJ2-7
v_call: TRBV6-6
d_call: NA
cdr3_aa: CASRDIYEQYF
cdr3_nt: TGTGCCAGCAGGGACATCTACGAGCAGTACTTC

j_call: TRBJ1-1
v_call: TRBV11-3
d_call: TRBD1
cdr3_aa: CASSFDRAGYTEAFF
cdr3_nt: TGTGCCAGCAGCTTTGACAGGGCGGGATACACTGAAGCTTTCTTT

j_call: TRBJ1-1
v_call: TRBV5-4
d_call: NA
cdr3_aa: CASSSQANTEAFF
cdr3_nt: TGTGCCAGCAGCTCCCAGGCGAACACTGAAGCTTTCTTT

j_call: TRBJ1-1
v_call: TRBV6-1
d_call: NA
cdr3_aa: CASSVQGRTNTEAFF
cdr3_nt: TGTGCCAGCAGTGTCCAGGGAAGGACGAACACTGAAGCTTTCTTT

j_call: TRBJ2-7
v_call: TRBV18
d_call: TRBD1
cdr3_aa: CASSPPTGEGSYEQYF
cdr3_nt: TGTGCCAGCTCACCACCGACAGGGGAAGGATCCTACGAGCAGTACTTC

j_call: TRBJ2-7
v_call: TRBV5-6
d_call: NA
cdr3_aa: CASSWGVHEQYF
cdr3_nt: TGTGCCAGCAGCTGGGGGGTCCACGAGCAGTACTTC

j_call: TRBJ2-7
v_call: TRBV27
d_call: NA
cdr3_aa: CASSQGGYEQYF
cdr3_nt: TGTGCCAGCAGTCAGGGTGGCTACGAGCAGTACTTC

j_call: TRBJ1-1
v_call: TRBV20-1
d_call: NA
cdr3_aa: CSVGGNTEAFF
cdr3_nt: TGCAGTGTCGGGGGGAACACTGAAGCTTTCTTT

j_call: TRBJ1-1
v_call: TRBV5-1
d_call: TRBD1
cdr3_aa: CASSLGRTGVSEAFF
cdr3_nt: TGCGCCAGCAGCTTGGGCCGGACAGGGGTCAGTGAAGCTTTCTTT

j_call: TRBJ2-6
v_call: TRBV19
d_call: NA
cdr3_aa: CASTDRPSSGANVLTF
cdr3_nt: TGTGCCAGTACGGACAGACCGAGCTCTGGGGCCAACGTCCTGACTTTC